This TCR beta chain was captured by sequencing in a study of regulatory T cells in long-lasting Graves disease. Overall study results and limits: Among samples with persistent disease, TRBV28, TRBJ1-2 and TRBJ2-5 were favored.

Described time point: newly diagnosed GD, antithyroid drugs for less than 3 months. With RNA extracted from PBMCs as input, the TCR library was made. Arm-PCR with iRepertoire HTBI primers amplified the CDR3 regions for these TCR beta libraries. TCRdb called the multiplex PCR reads again in MiXCR, with one record for every CDR3 protein. The sample yields 580,000 or so distinct CDR3 sequences, approximately 16% seen once. V was pared by 3 bases and J by 2 bases, with 15 bases between. Germline CDR1 and CDR2: LGHDT and YNNKEL (reference sequence). The CDR3 totals 16 residues. Points on this clonotype: The antigen is undetermined.

These records were also assigned to another study, of T cells in Graves' hyperthyroidism and ophthalmopathy.

The clonotype comes from a man younger than 35 with Graves disease. The V and J genes are TRBV3-1 and TRBJ2-3; possibly TRBD2 for D (5 bases). Sequencing used peripheral blood mononuclear cells (PBMCs), obtained at new diagnosis, from a patient treated with antithyroid drugs. This CDR3 reads CASSQGSMTITDTQYF. The CDR3 DNA follows: TGTGCCAGCAGCCAGGGGAGTATGACGATCACAGATACGCAGTATTTT.